This T cell receptor (beta chain) was identified during a study of blood T cell repertoires in COVID-19. There are many counts of this clone. Per the original data handling: Quantification of nucleated cells was approximated via reference gene primer amplification. Sequencing was performed with immunoSEQ multiplex PCR; in TCRdb, only in-frame clones are kept and a portion is missing. From that table come the V and J calls and clone size; the DNA was used to work out D and trimming. The sample records roughly 190,000 clones, roughly 84% being singletons. In terms of age and location, participants ranged from about 18 to 95 years and lived in about two dozen US areas. It was within 2 weeks before study entry that exposed participants met a COVID-19 case. V was shortened by 3 bases and J by 0 bases, with 12 bases between the two germline ends. The CDR3 has 15 residues. CDR1 and CDR2 (germline): LGHNA, YNFKEQ.

Sequencing was done on a sample of PBMCs or T cells enriched from blood (not recorded which). This receptor was taken from a woman aged 25-40 years who had been exposed to COVID-19. This chain uses TRBV4-2 with TRBJ2-7, with D tentatively TRBD2 (7 bases). This chain's CDR3 is CASSQNRGASYEQYF. The CDR3 DNA is TGTGCCAGCAGCCAGAACCGGGGGGCCTCCTACGAGCAGTACTTC.